Presented here are 12 T cell receptor beta chains from one specimen sequenced in a study of cytomegalovirus exposure and HLA in healthy donors. Data came from immunoSEQ multiplex PCR; TCRdb stores just in-frame clones and leaves some out. Among 200,000 to 300,000 clones, about 86% were seen once, and the ten largest hold less than 1.5%. Sequenced material: PBMCs. These receptors all come from a woman aged 25 to 39 in good health and CMV-seropositive.

This rearrangement joins TRBV11-2 to TRBJ1-1; possible D gene TRBD1, 5 bases. V dropped 1 base and J dropped 10 bases, with 22 bases sitting between them. CDR1 is SGHAT and CDR2 is FQNNGV in the germline V gene. The CDR3 extends over 16 amino acids. The CDR3 nucleotides are TGTGCCAGCAGCTTAGCTTCCTCGCAGGGAAGGACGATAGCTTTCTTT. This sequence encodes CASSLASSQGRTIAFF.

The rearrangement joins TRBV7-2 to TRBJ2-1, with 12 bases identical to TRBD2. The CDR3 length is 19 residues. Per the germline V gene, CDR1 is SGHTA and CDR2 is FQGNSA. V lost 11 bases, J lost 9 bases, and 26 bases stayed unmatched. CDR3 amino acids: CACSARTVGTSGRYIEQFF. The CDR3 DNA is TGTGCCTGCTCCGCCAGGACAGTGGGAACTAGCGGGAGGTATATTGAGCAGTTCTTC.

The chain combines TRBV19 with TRBJ2-1; a weak D match, TRBD1 (6 bases). CDR3 length: 16 amino acids. The V end was cut by 4 bases, the J end by 3 bases, with 16 bases between. Germline V CDR1 and CDR2: LNHDA, SQIVND (reference sequence). CDR3 sequence (DNA): TGTGCCAGTAGTACCCAACAGGGAACCCACTACAATGAGCAGTTCTTC. Translated: CASSTQQGTHYNEQFF.

This clone was picked up one time. The V gene is TRBV7-3, the J gene TRBJ2-7; TRBD1 matches at 7 bases. After removal of 5 bases from V and 2 bases from J, the junction contained 6 bases not matched to a gene. The germline V gene has CDR1 SGHTA and CDR2 FQGTGA. The CDR3 runs to 14 residues. The CDR3 protein is CASSRAQGAYEQYF. CDR3 bases: TGTGCCAGCAGCCGCGCCCAGGGGGCCTACGAGCAGTACTTC.

The chain recombines TRBV5-5 with TRBJ1-2; D might be TRBD1 (6 bases). The germline CDR1 and CDR2 sequences are SGHKS and YYEKEE (reference sequence). Trimming took off 4 bases at V and 2 bases at J, with 12 bases between the two ends. This CDR3 region has 14 residues. CDR3 nucleotides: TGTGCCAGCAGCCCCCTGGACAGCAACTATGGCTACACCTTC. This translates into CASSPLDSNYGYTF. The full variable domain, in which reference TRBV5-5 and TRBJ1-2 provide the parts outside the CDR3, is DAGVTQSPTHLIKTRGQQVTLRCSPISGHKSVSWYQQVLGQGPQFIFQYYEKEERGRGNFPDRFSARQFPNYSSELNVNALLLGDSALYLCASSPLDSNYGYTFGSGTRLTVV.

The chain recombines TRBV6-5 with TRBJ1-4; a weak D match, TRBD1 (5 bases). CDR1 and CDR2 (germline): MNHEY, SVGAGI. The V gene lost 11 bases and the J gene lost 11 bases, with 15 bases spanning the gap. This CDR3 comprises 11 residues. The CDR3 nucleotides read TGTGCCTGTGGGCCAAAGGGGAAACTGTTTTTT. This gives the protein CACGPKGKLFF.

The rearrangement joins TRBV10-3 to TRBJ1-1; D is undetermined. V was shortened by 1 base and J by 2 bases, with 5 bases between the two germline ends. Germline V lookup: CDR1 ENHRY, CDR2 SYGVKD. This CDR3 contains 13 residues. CDR3 amino acids: CAISELANTEAFF. The DNA of the CDR3 is TGTGCCATCAGTGAGTTGGCCAACACTGAAGCTTTCTTT.

The chain employs TRBV28 and TRBJ2-7; D not certain. Trimming removed 5 bases at V and 5 bases at J, with 16 bases between. CDR1 is MDHEN and CDR2 is SYDVKM in the germline V gene. CDR3 length: 14 amino acids. The CDR3 region has the DNA TGTGCCAGCAGTCCTGCCCAGGCCCCTAACGAGCAGTACTTC. Its protein is CASSPAQAPNEQYF.

This clone appeared once. This chain connects TRBV4-1 to TRBJ2-7, with D maybe TRBD2 (5 bases). V was shortened by 1 base and J by 3 bases, with 13 bases between the two germline ends. The CDR3 sequence is 15 residues long. CDR1 is MGHRA, CDR2 YSYEKL, per germline. The CDR3 loop is CASSQGEGRSYEQYF. DNA for the CDR3: TGCGCCAGCAGCCAAGGCGAGGGCAGGAGCTACGAGCAGTACTTC.

The chain combines TRBV30 with TRBJ1-1, with D hard to call. V was shortened by 1 base and J by 5 bases, with 8 bases between the two germline ends. CDR1 is GTSNPN, CDR2 SVGIG, per germline (reference sequence). The CDR3 runs to 12 residues. This chain's CDR3 is CAWSDQVTEAFF. CDR3 bases: TGTGCCTGGAGTGACCAGGTAACTGAAGCTTTCTTT.

Notes on this clone: The junction departs from germline at one end; a sequencing error may be responsible. V gene TRBV11-2 combines with J gene TRBJ2-1; 7 bases fit TRBD2. Germline V gives CDR1 SGHAT, CDR2 FQNNGV. The CDR3 length is 19 residues. For the CDR3, the DNA is TGTGCCAGCAGCGACGGGTCTCGGGGAGGGGTGGGTTCCTTCAATGAGCAGTTCTTC. Residues: CASSDGSRGGVGSFNEQFF.

This clone was detected only once. The genes are TRBV6-5 and TRBJ1-1; D call uncertain. The CDR3 extends over 14 amino acids. Trimming pared 0 bases from V and 5 bases from J, leaving 10 bases between. CDR1 is MNHEY, CDR2 SVGAGI, per germline. The CDR3 sequence: CASSYSVVVTEAFF. As DNA, the CDR3 is TGTGCCAGCAGTTACTCCGTAGTTGTGACTGAAGCTTTCTTT.